These T cell receptor beta chains were read from a single sample in a study of CD8+CD57+ T cells in acquired aplastic anemia. TCRdb analysed the reads with MiXCR anew, one entry per CDR3 protein. The table includes hundreds of thousands of distinct CDR3 sequences, 25% to 40% detected once. The source material was sorted CD4+, CD8+, or CD8+CD57+ T cells (not recorded which) from PBMCs. The origin of the receptors is a human donor with aplastic anemia. The CDR3 runs from the conserved cysteine through the conserved F or W. A D gene is named only where the DNA matches it firmly. Size tells how often a clone was seen (once, few, many) or the class of an expanded clone, and some rows leave it out.

V	J	size	D	CDR3	DNA
TRBV11-2	TRBJ2-5	few	TRBD2	CASSLVVGGGAIETQYF	TGTGCCAGCAGCTTAGTTGTGGGCGGGGGGGCTATTGAGACCCAGTACTTC
TRBV10-3	TRBJ2-3	many	NA	CAISESTGADTQYF	TGTGCCATCAGTGAGTCCACGGGAGCAGATACGCAGTATTTT
TRBV24-1	TRBJ1-1	once	NA	CATSDSTVSTEAFF	TGTGCCACCAGTGATTCGACTGTTTCCACTGAAGCTTTCTTT
TRBV27	TRBJ1-6	NA	TRBD1	CASSIYRGRPHF	TGTGCCAGCAGTATCTACAGGGGGCGTCCCCACTTT
TRBV24-1	TRBJ2-3	many	TRBD2	CATSDPTGTRGDTQYF	TGTGCCACCAGTGACCCGACCGGGACTAGGGGGGATACGCAGTATTTT
TRBV19	TRBJ1-1	many	NA	CASSQRGTEAFF	TGTGCCAGTAGTCAAAGGGGCACTGAAGCTTTCTTT
TRBV11-1	TRBJ1-1	few	NA	CASSSKLGGGDTEAFF	TGTGCCAGCAGCTCCAAACTTGGCGGGGGAGACACTGAAGCTTTCTTT
TRBV20-1	TRBJ1-5	many	TRBD1	CSAMTGTVNQPQHF	TGCAGTGCTATGACCGGGACAGTTAATCAGCCCCAGCATTTT
TRBV30	TRBJ1-5	NA	TRBD1	CAWGHRGPPNQPQHF	TGTGCCTGGGGACATAGGGGGCCCCCCAATCAGCCCCAGCATTTT
TRBV19	TRBJ1-6	NA	NA	CASSILGRWTGARRDSPLHF	TGTGCCAGTAGTATACTAGGGCGATGGACCGGGGCCCGGAGGGATTCACCCCTCCACTTT
TRBV6-1	TRBJ2-1	few	NA	CASTPGGGYNEQFF	TGTGCCAGCACCCCCGGTGGCGGGTACAATGAGCAGTTCTTC
TRBV9	TRBJ2-1	NA	TRBD1	CASSSQGIAGGNEQFF	TGTGCCAGCAGCTCCCAAGGCATTGCAGGGGGCAATGAGCAGTTCTTC
TRBV7-9	TRBJ1-2	NA	NA	CASSTPGGYYGYTF	TGTGCCAGCAGTACCCCCGGAGGGTACTATGGCTACACCTTC
TRBV20-1	TRBJ1-6	NA	NA	CSASFGHENSPLHF	TGCAGTGCTAGCTTCGGACATGAGAATTCACCCCTCCACTTT
TRBV20-1	TRBJ2-1	few	TRBD2	CSARANERGLRNEQFF	TGCAGTGCTAGAGCGAATGAGCGGGGCCTTCGCAATGAGCAGTTCTTC
TRBV7-3	TRBJ1-4	NA	NA	CASSLSTVNEKLFF	TGTGCCAGCAGCTTAAGTACGGTTAATGAAAAACTGTTTTTT
TRBV7-8	TRBJ2-1	few	NA	CASKAPEGRSYNEQFF	TGTGCCAGCAAGGCCCCGGAGGGCCGTTCCTACAATGAGCAGTTCTTC
TRBV7-3	TRBJ1-6	NA	TRBD1	CASSWDSRNSPLHF	TGTGCCAGCAGCTGGGACAGTAGAAATTCACCCCTCCACTTT
TRBV2	TRBJ2-7	once	TRBD2	CASLTAGDLYEQYF	TGTGCCAGCCTCACAGCGGGGGATCTCTACGAGCAGTACTTC
TRBV9	TRBJ1-2	NA	NA	CASSVDGGRRPDGYTF	TGTGCCAGCAGCGTAGACGGGGGTCGGAGGCCAGATGGCTACACCTTC
TRBV7-2	TRBJ2-7	many	TRBD1	CASSIRGLSSYEQYF	TGTGCCAGCAGCATCAGGGGGCTTAGCTCCTACGAGCAGTACTTC
TRBV19	TRBJ2-1	NA	NA	CAAGREQFF	TGTGCCGCTGGACGAGAGCAGTTCTTC
TRBV7-6	TRBJ2-7	many	NA	CASSLGEGDYEQYF	TGTGCCAGCAGCTTAGGAGAGGGGGACTACGAGCAGTACTTC
TRBV19	TRBJ2-3	few	TRBD1	CASSILSSGRGPDTQYF	TGTGCCAGTAGTATCCTTAGTTCGGGCAGGGGGCCAGATACGCAGTATTTT
TRBV20-1	TRBJ2-5	few	TRBD2	CSARDGLAGTETQYF	TGCAGTGCTAGAGACGGACTAGCGGGGACGGAGACCCAGTACTTC
TRBV5-1	TRBJ2-3	many	TRBD1	CASSTGTETDTQYF	TGCGCCAGCAGCACCGGGACAGAGACAGATACGCAGTATTTT
TRBV10-3	TRBJ2-2	many	TRBD2	CAISEGSSGGSGELFF	TGTGCCATCAGTGAGGGGTCTAGCGGGGGGTCCGGGGAGCTGTTTTTT
TRBV11-2	TRBJ2-2	few	NA	CASSSGHPNTGELFF	TGTGCCAGCAGCTCGGGACACCCGAACACCGGGGAGCTGTTTTTT
TRBV2	TRBJ2-3	NA	TRBD2	CASRKRGTQYF	TGTGCCAGCAGGAAGCGGGGTACGCAGTATTTT
TRBV19	TRBJ1-1	many	NA	CASIRSGLNTEAFF	TGTGCCAGTATTCGTTCAGGTCTGAACACTGAAGCTTTCTTT
TRBV30	TRBJ2-7	once	TRBD1	CAWSPLGTGEQYF	TGTGCCTGGAGCCCACTAGGGACAGGGGAGCAGTACTTC
TRBV4-2	TRBJ2-1	NA	TRBD2	CASSQAETSGGVIEQFF	TGTGCCAGCAGCCAAGCCGAAACTAGCGGGGGGGTTATTGAGCAGTTCTTC
TRBV10-3	TRBJ1-5	many	NA	CAISPGSDQPQHF	TGTGCCATCAGCCCAGGGAGCGATCAGCCCCAGCATTTT
TRBV25-1	TRBJ2-6	few	NA	CASSPPNSGANVLTF	TGTGCCAGCTCGCCCCCCAACTCTGGGGCCAACGTCCTGACTTTC
TRBV19	TRBJ1-1	NA	TRBD1	CAGSPQGVNTEAFF	TGTGCCGGCAGTCCTCAGGGGGTGAACACTGAAGCTTTCTTT
TRBV11-2	TRBJ1-2	many	TRBD1	CASSAEGFGRGRNYYGYTF	TGTGCCAGCAGCGCGGAAGGGTTCGGCAGGGGGAGGAACTACTATGGCTACACCTTC
TRBV29-1	TRBJ1-3	NA	NA	CSAEGFGNTIYF	TGCAGCGCAGAGGGTTTTGGAAACACCATATATTTT
TRBV20-1	TRBJ2-3	NA	NA	CSASLGELNTQYF	TGCAGTGCTTCCCTTGGTGAATTAAATACGCAGTATTTT
TRBV20-1	TRBJ2-5	few	TRBD2	CSASGTSGSLYQETQYF	TGCAGTGCTTCCGGGACTAGCGGGAGTCTGTACCAAGAGACCCAGTACTTC
TRBV7-9	TRBJ2-5	NA	NA	CACSVSQETQYF	TGTGCCTGCAGCGTGAGTCAAGAGACCCAGTACTTC
TRBV25-1	TRBJ2-5	once	NA	CASSPSDFWGQETQYF	TGTGCCAGCTCACCCTCCGATTTTTGGGGGCAAGAGACCCAGTACTTC
TRBV20-1	TRBJ1-2	many	NA	CSAREMGRANYGYTF	TGCAGTGCTAGAGAAATGGGACGGGCTAACTATGGCTACACCTTC
TRBV20-1	TRBJ2-1	many	NA	CSAGGPGFNEQFF	TGCAGTGCGGGGGGACCAGGGTTCAATGAGCAGTTCTTC
TRBV9	TRBJ2-2	NA	TRBD2	CASSVDAGGLNTGELFF	TGTGCCAGCAGCGTGGACGCGGGAGGCCTGAACACCGGGGAGCTGTTTTTT
TRBV20-1	TRBJ1-2	many	NA	CSATTLVYGYTF	TGCAGTGCTACGACACTGGTCTATGGCTACACCTTC